This is a list of T cell receptor beta chains from one sample in a study of siplizumab effects on memory and regulatory T cells. Assay: immunoSEQ multiplex PCR; the TCRdb copy retains only in-frame clones and omits some. The sample has about 100,000 clones, approximately 91% seen once; the top ten hold just over 2.5%. Sequences were obtained from CD4+ T cells sorted from blood. Receptors originate from a human donor in good health. Some clones in this sample may be carry-over from other donors' samples. Each CDR3 is given with its conserved first and last residue. Clone size is shown for a subset of rows, as once, few, many or a class of expanded clone.

- TRBV5-5 CASSLEAGDPYNEKLFF
- TRBV28 CASSFGDRAGYTF
- TRBV30 CAWNRGGAEETQYF
- TRBV10-1 CALPPPQWSGANVLTF
once TRBV28 CASISVAGGYEQYF
once TRBV28 CASTLVGVAQPQHF
once TRBV2 CASKWGGAGANVLTF
- TRBV19 CASSIRVVGTDTQYF
- TRBV6-5 CASSDGQPSF
- TRBV7-9 CASSSLRLAGDLKGQYF
- TRBV6-1 CASSEAGGNNEQFF
- TRBV9 CASSGGGLAADTQYF
- TRBV23-1 CASSQWVTNLRSPLHF
- TRBV5-1 CASSSGQGVYTEAFF
- TRBV7-9 CASSLDVGGYTF
- TRBV7-2 CASSLTVQYF
- TRBV2 CASSENSGGEETQYF
- TRBV7-9 CASSLGQGATEAGELFF
- TRBV19 CASSIEGNYGYTF
- TRBV9 CASSVAGTGGAFF
- TRBV28 CASSLGVLAGYEQYF
- TRBV10-3 CAIRERDLGTDTQYF
few TRBV29-1 CSVATLNTEAFF
- TRBV2 CASSLLAEDLYEQYF
- TRBV21-1 CASSKVGQNTGELFF
- TRBV28 CASNRGTGTDTQYF
- TRBV6-1 CASTLRASRSYEQYF
- TRBV7-8 CASSLATGFTGELFF
- TRBV9 CASSARGTGEQYF
- TRBV2 CASAKEAGGFGTGELFF
- TRBV5-5 CASSLGGQDYNEQFF
- TRBV7-2 CASSLGDRDVQPQHF
once TRBV14 CASSLLGGSGANVLTF
- TRBV6-4 CASNPTGDKNTEAFF
- TRBV6-5 CASSPPQGRNSPLHF
- TRBV11-1 CASSFTPGTGGTEAFF
- TRBV2 CASTLAANTGELFF
- TRBV27 CASLGGTGQWNEQFF
- TRBV6-5 CASRRLAGGNNEQFF
once TRBV7-2 CASSSGTSGRHEQYF
once TRBV4-2 CASSQDPIVTQYF
few TRBV7-9 CASSLGDITTGELFF
once TRBV28 CASTNPASGSYEQYF
- TRBV29-1 CSVEELGDTQYF
- TRBV4-1 CASSRRLAGSTDTQYF
- TRBV2 CASSERRLAAYEQYF
- TRBV2 CASTEREAQETQYF
- TRBV15 CATSRDRQATNEKLFF
- TRBV5-4 CASSTVAGAGGNEQFF